The T cell receptor (beta chain) described here comes from a study of Graves' ophthalmopathy and Graves' hyperthyroidism (dated by TCRdb to the late 2010s). General notes on the study: Peripheral blood samples were taken at the time of initial diagnosis, before any treatment was given. In a handful of hyperthyroidism patients, the T-cell repertoires found in thyroid tissue were compared with those found in blood. Following sampling, methimazole starting at 30 mg daily was administered to hyperthyroidism patients, and high-dose intravenous methylprednisolone was administered to ophthalmopathy patients. The 90 or so discovery patients were randomly split 7:3 into training and test sets. TCR beta repertoire signatures were used to distinguish Graves' ophthalmopathy from Graves' hyperthyroidism and to predict progression to ophthalmopathy. A discovery set of about a hundred patients (around 45 ophthalmopathy, some 58 stable hyperthyroidism) was enrolled to explore V-J signatures distinguishing ophthalmopathy from hyperthyroidism. In total, 135 blood samples were TCR-sequenced: fewer than 50 ophthalmopathy, 80 or so hyperthyroidism and some 17 hyperthyroidism-to-ophthalmopathy patients. For independent validation, a separate cohort was made up of around 18 hyperthyroidism patients plus 17 patients who later progressed from hyperthyroidism to ophthalmopathy.

In its sample, this clonotype was seen many times. Its antigen remains unidentified. No base quality information exists; no much larger clone differs at one position. Paper-wide results and their limitations: Ophthalmopathy was separated from stable hyperthyroidism by the 13-signature model with about 90% sensitivity and around 81% specificity in cross-validation and with 80%/75% in the test set. Sample size was not predetermined statistically, and investigators were not blinded to group allocation. Most expanded thyroid clonotypes with a frequency above 0.001 also appeared in blood, which suggests that blood repertoires may reflect the immune response in the thyroid. In validation, the model predicted ophthalmopathy progression with 70.59% sensitivity and 72.22% specificity; some 13 predicted patients were CT-confirmed with GO in a median of approximately six months.

Germline trimming amounts to 11 bases on V and 0 bases on J, with 7 as the count of junction bases outside the gene matches. Based on the germline V gene, the CDR1 and CDR2 sequences are KGHDR and SFDVKD. The CDR3 covers 16 residues, taking in both the cysteine and the phenylalanine. The kept DNA is CDR3 alone, 48 bases in frame from the first base. A patient counted as having stable hyperthyroidism if there was no progression to ophthalmopathy within 18 months of follow-up. The hyperthyroidism patients were 18 to 65 years old and newly diagnosed, with a disease duration of less than 2 months. Patients with other autoimmune diseases, uncontrolled infections, pregnancy or lactation were excluded. Clinical symptoms, serum thyroxine, TRAb, thyroid ultrasound and orbital computed tomography formed the basis of the diagnosis. Using Ficoll-Paque density gradient centrifugation, PBMCs were isolated from 10 ml of fresh peripheral blood. Total RNA was extracted using Trizol reagent, and RNA quality was checked on an Agilent 2100 Bioanalyzer.

TCR beta CDR3 regions were amplified from RNA transcripts for repertoire sequencing. HTBI primers and the Qiagen OneStep RT-PCR kit were used in a first-round RT-PCR, which was followed by a second-round multiplex PCR, size selection and purification. The libraries underwent paired-end sequencing with 100 bp reads on an Illumina HiSeq2000. The authors' analysis ran thus. Reads were processed with SOAPnuke, discarding reads with adapters, uncalled bases, mean Phred below 15, or no exact constant-primer or identifier match. COPE v1.2.5 was used to merge high-quality paired reads. Each unique nucleotide sequence was treated as a clonotype, and MiTCR v1.1 was used to align the clonotypes to the IMGT TRB V, D and J references. Only V-J combinations with frequency above 0.0001 were analysed, covering 98% to 99.2% of repertoires. For each V-J combination, a TCR clonal expansion and chaos score was defined as F50 clonal expansion divided by the chaos observed in the TCRdist matrix. Features were reduced by Welch's t-statistics and random forest to roughly 14 V-J combinations, which fed a naive Bayes classifier. The Morisita-Horn index was used to measure how similar the thyroid and blood repertoires were. Using fastp at Q25 and MiXCR, TCRdb reprocessed the public reads and kept productive beta chains. Entries are consolidated by CDR3 protein sequence, retaining the most common genes and DNA. These V and J calls originate from TCRdb's pipeline instead of the authors' own analysis. Recorded for this sample are under 800,000 distinct CDR3 sequences; around a fifth of them occurred a single time. Clones ranked in the top ten supply 7.1% of the sample.

This receptor was identified in a woman between 18 and 29 years old with stable Graves' hyperthyroidism. Some clones in this sample may be carry-over from other donors' samples. Donor details come from another sample of the same person, matched by shared clones. Recombination joined TRBV24-1 with TRBJ1-5; the central 12 bases match TRBD1. Source material: peripheral blood. The nucleotide sequence reads as follows: TGTGCCATTCCGGGACAGGGGGCCGATAGCAATCAGCCCCAGCATTTT. The translation is CAIPGQGADSNQPQHF.